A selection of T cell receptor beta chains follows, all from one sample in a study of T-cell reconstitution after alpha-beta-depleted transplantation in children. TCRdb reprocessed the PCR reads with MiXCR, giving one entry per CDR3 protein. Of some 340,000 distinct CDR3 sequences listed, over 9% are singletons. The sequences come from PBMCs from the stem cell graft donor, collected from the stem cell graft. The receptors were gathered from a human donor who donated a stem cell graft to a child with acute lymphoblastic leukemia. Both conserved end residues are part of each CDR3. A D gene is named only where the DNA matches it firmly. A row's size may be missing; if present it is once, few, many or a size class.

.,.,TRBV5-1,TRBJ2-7,CASSWDTSSYEQYF,TGCGCCAGCAGCTGGGACACTTCATCCTACGAGCAGTACTTC
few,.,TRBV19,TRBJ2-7,CASSMADSSYEQYF,TGTGCCAGTAGTATGGCGGACAGCTCCTACGAGCAGTACTTC
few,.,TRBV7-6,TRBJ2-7,CASSLATGAAYEQYF,TGTGCCAGCAGCTTAGCGACGGGAGCAGCCTACGAGCAGTACTTC
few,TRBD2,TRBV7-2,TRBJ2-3,CASSLAITSGRATTDTQYF,TGTGCCAGCAGCTTAGCGATTACTAGCGGGAGGGCCACCACAGATACGCAGTATTTT
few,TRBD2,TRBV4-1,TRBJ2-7,CASSQVGGSGLAGSSYEQYF,TGCGCCAGCAGCCAAGTCGGCGGCTCCGGACTAGCGGGTAGCTCCTACGAGCAGTACTTC
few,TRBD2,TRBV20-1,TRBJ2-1,CSAVSGSSYNEQFF,TGCAGTGCCGTGAGCGGGAGCTCCTACAATGAGCAGTTCTTC
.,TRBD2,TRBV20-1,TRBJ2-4,CSARGSGRASGKNIQYF,TGCAGTGCTAGAGGTAGCGGGAGGGCCTCGGGCAAAAACATTCAGTACTTC
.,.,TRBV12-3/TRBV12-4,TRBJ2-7,CASRRDPSYEQYF,TGTGCCAGCAGACGGGACCCGTCCTACGAGCAGTACTTC
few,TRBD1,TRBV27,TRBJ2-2,CASTQTGGNTGELFF,TGTGCCAGCACCCAGACAGGGGGCAACACCGGGGAGCTGTTTTTT
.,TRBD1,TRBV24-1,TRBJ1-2,CATSDRLQGPNYGYTF,TGTGCCACCAGTGACCGCCTACAGGGGCCTAACTATGGCTACACCTTC
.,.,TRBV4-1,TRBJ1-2,CASSQGGGGREGYTF,TGCGCCAGCAGCCAAGGCGGCGGCGGGAGAGAGGGCTACACCTTC
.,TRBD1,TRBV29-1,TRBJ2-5,CSHPGTAKETQYF,TGCAGCCATCCCGGGACAGCAAAAGAGACCCAGTACTTC
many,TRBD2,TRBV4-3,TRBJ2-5,CASSQSLAGGETQYF,TGCGCCAGCAGCCAATCCCTAGCGGGGGGGGAGACCCAGTACTTC
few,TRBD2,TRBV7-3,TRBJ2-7,CASSLFGGSTDEQYF,TGTGCCAGCAGCTTATTTGGCGGGAGTACCGACGAGCAGTACTTC
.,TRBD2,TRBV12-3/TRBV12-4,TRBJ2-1,CASCLQTSGRSPYNEQFF,TGTGCCAGCTGTTTACAGACTAGCGGGAGATCCCCCTACAATGAGCAGTTCTTC
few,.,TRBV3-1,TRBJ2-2,CASTQDPAMPGELFF,TGTGCCAGCACCCAGGACCCCGCGATGCCCGGGGAGCTGTTTTTT
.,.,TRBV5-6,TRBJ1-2,CASSLADFTEHYGYTF,TGTGCCAGCAGCTTGGCCGACTTCACCGAACACTATGGCTACACCTTC
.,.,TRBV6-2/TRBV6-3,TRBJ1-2,CASSRGTEYGYTF,TGTGCCAGCAGTCGCGGGACGGAGTATGGCTACACCTTC
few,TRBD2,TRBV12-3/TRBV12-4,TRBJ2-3,CASSPSRTSGDTQYF,TGTGCCAGCAGTCCATCCCGGACTAGCGGAGATACGCAGTATTTT
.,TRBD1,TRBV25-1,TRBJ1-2,CASSSTGGASYGYTF,TGTGCCAGCAGTTCAACAGGGGGCGCGAGCTATGGCTACACCTTC
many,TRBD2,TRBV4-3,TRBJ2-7,CASSQVTGLANNEQYF,TGCGCCAGCAGCCAAGTAACGGGACTAGCTAACAACGAGCAGTACTTC
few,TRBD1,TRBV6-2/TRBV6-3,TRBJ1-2,CASTDGGTGRYGYTF,TGTGCCAGCACCGACGGGGGGACAGGGCGTTATGGCTACACCTTC
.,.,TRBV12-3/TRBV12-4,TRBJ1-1,CASRTGMNTEAFF,TGTGCCAGCAGGACAGGAATGAACACTGAAGCTTTCTTT
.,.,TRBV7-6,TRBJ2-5,CASSLVSSAYQETQYF,TGTGCCAGCAGCTTAGTTTCCAGCGCCTACCAAGAGACCCAGTACTTC